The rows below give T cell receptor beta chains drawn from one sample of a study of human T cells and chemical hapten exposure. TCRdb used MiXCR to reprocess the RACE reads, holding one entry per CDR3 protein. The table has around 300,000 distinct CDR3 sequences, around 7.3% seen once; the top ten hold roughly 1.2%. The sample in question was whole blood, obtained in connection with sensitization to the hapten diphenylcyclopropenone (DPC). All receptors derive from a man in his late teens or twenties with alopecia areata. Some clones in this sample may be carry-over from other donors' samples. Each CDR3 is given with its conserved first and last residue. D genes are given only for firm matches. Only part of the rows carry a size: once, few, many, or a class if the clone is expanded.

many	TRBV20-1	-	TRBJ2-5	TGCAGTGCATCGGGATTTGGGGAGACCCAGTACTTC	CSASGFGETQYF
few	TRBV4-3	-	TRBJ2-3	TGCGCCAGCAGCCAAGACACCCCAAGGGGATCCACAGATACGCAGTATTTT	CASSQDTPRGSTDTQYF
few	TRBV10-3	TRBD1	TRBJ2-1	TGTGCCATCAGAAACACAGGGGATGAGCAGTTCTTC	CAIRNTGDEQFF
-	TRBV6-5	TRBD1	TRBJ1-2	TGTGCCAGCGTAAAACAGGGGGCGTTTGGCTACACCTTC	CASVKQGAFGYTF
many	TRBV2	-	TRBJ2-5	TGTGCCAGCAGTGTAGACCGGGACTTCCGACCTTCCCAAGAGACCCAGTACTTC	CASSVDRDFRPSQETQYF
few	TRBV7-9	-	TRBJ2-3	TGTGCCAGCAGCCGGGGGACCACAGATACGCAGTATTTT	CASSRGTTDTQYF
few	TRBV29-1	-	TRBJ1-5	TGCAGCGCCCGAATCGGCGGTCAGCCCCAGCATTTT	CSARIGGQPQHF
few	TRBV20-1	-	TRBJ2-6	TGCAGTGCTAGTTCCGGGGCTGCACACCTGAACGTCCTGACTTTC	CSASSGAAHLNVLTF
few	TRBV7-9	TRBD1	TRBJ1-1	TGTGCCAGCAGCTTACAGACAGGGGCGGGCACTGAAGCTTTCTTT	CASSLQTGAGTEAFF
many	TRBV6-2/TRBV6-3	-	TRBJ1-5	TGTGCCAGCAGTTACTCTCGGGGCAATCAGCCCCAGCATTTT	CASSYSRGNQPQHF
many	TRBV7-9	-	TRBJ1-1	TGTGCCAGCAGCTTGAGCGGGACTAACACTGAAGCTTTCTTT	CASSLSGTNTEAFF
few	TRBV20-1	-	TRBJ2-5	TGCAGTGCTAGTAAGGACAAAGAGACCCAGTACTTC	CSASKDKETQYF
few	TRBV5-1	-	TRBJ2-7	TGCGCCAGCAGCTTGGCATTGAGGCCACCGAGGAACTACGAGCAGTACTTC	CASSLALRPPRNYEQYF
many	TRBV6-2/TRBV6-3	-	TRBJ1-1	TGTGCCAGCATGACAGGCAATAGCCCTGAAGCTTTCTTT	CASMTGNSPEAFF
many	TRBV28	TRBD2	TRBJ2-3	TGTGCCAGCAGTTTAGCGGGGGGGCCTGGGGGCACAGATACGCAGTATTTT	CASSLAGGPGGTDTQYF
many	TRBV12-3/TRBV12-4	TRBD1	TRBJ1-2	TGTGCCAGCAGTCAGGACAGGGGAAAAGGTGGCTACACCTTC	CASSQDRGKGGYTF
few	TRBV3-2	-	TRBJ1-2	TGTGCCAGATCCCGCACCAACAGAGATTCTCTGGCGGGCTACACCTTC	CARSRTNRDSLAGYTF
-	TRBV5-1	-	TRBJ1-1	TGCGCCAGCAGGGACGGCAACACTGAAGCTTTCTTT	CASRDGNTEAFF
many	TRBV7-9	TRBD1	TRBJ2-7	TGTGCCAGCAGCTCGGGACAGATGATCTCCTACGAGCAGTACTTC	CASSSGQMISYEQYF
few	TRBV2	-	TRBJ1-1	TGTGCCAGCAGTGTTTACGCCTTCATGGGATCAGAAGCTTTCTTT	CASSVYAFMGSEAFF
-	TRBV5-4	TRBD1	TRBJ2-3	TGTGCCAGCAGCAGGGGGGGACAGGGCTCAGATACGCAGTATTTT	CASSRGGQGSDTQYF
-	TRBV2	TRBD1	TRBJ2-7	TGTGCCAGCTTTGTGTTGTGGACAGGGGTCCTCTCCTACGAGCAGTACTTC	CASFVLWTGVLSYEQYF
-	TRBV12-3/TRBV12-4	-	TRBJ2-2	TGTGCCAGCAGTTTGAGGGGCCTCACCGGGGAGCTGTTTTTT	CASSLRGLTGELFF
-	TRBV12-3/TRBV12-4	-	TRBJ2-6	TGTGCCAGCAGTTTCCTCGGGGCTGGGGCCAACGTCCTGACTTTC	CASSFLGAGANVLTF
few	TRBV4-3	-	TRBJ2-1	TGCGCCAGCAGCCAAGACCGGGGGGCCCCCTACAATGAGCAGTTCTTC	CASSQDRGAPYNEQFF
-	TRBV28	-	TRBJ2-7	TGTGCCAGCAACAGGGGAGGGGACAACTACGAGCAGTACTTC	CASNRGGDNYEQYF
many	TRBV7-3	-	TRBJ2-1	TGTGCCAGCAGCTTAGGGCCTAACAATGAGCAGTTCTTC	CASSLGPNNEQFF
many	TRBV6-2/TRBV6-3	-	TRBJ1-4	TGTGCCAGCAGTACGGGCCGAGGTGGTGAAAAACTGTTTTTT	CASSTGRGGEKLFF
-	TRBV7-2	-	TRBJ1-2	TGTGCCAGCAGCTCCGTGGACGTGGACTACACCTTC	CASSSVDVDYTF
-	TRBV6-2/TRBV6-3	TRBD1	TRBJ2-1	TGTGCCAGCAGTCGACCGGGACAGGGGGTCGGTGGGTCCTACAATGAGCAGTTCTTC	CASSRPGQGVGGSYNEQFF
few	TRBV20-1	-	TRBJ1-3	TGCAGTGCTATGAAGAGCTCTGGAAACACCATATATTTT	CSAMKSSGNTIYF
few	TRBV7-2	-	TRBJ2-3	TGTGCCAGCAGCTTAGATCGAGCCTTCACAGATACGCAGTATTTT	CASSLDRAFTDTQYF
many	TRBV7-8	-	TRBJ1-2	TGTGCCAGCAGCTTAAGACTGAGCGACAGTTATGGCTACACCTTC	CASSLRLSDSYGYTF
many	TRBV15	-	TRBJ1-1	TGTGCCACCAGCAGAGCGGGGGTTGTCACTGAAGCTTTCTTT	CATSRAGVVTEAFF
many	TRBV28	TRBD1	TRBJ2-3	TGTGCCAGCAGTCCAGCAGACAGGGGGCTCACAGATACGCAGTATTTT	CASSPADRGLTDTQYF
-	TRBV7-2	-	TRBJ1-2	TGTGCCAGCAGCCCCGCTATCCCCTATGGCTACACCTTC	CASSPAIPYGYTF
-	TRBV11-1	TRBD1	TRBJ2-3	TGTGCCAGCAGCTTCATGACAGGGAGAGGAGATACGCAGTATTTT	CASSFMTGRGDTQYF
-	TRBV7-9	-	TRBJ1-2	TGTGCCAGCAGCTTAGCCAGGGATGGCTACACCTTC	CASSLARDGYTF
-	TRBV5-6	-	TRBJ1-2	TGTGCCAGCAGCAGTACAGGGTTTGCTAACTATGGCTACACCTTC	CASSSTGFANYGYTF